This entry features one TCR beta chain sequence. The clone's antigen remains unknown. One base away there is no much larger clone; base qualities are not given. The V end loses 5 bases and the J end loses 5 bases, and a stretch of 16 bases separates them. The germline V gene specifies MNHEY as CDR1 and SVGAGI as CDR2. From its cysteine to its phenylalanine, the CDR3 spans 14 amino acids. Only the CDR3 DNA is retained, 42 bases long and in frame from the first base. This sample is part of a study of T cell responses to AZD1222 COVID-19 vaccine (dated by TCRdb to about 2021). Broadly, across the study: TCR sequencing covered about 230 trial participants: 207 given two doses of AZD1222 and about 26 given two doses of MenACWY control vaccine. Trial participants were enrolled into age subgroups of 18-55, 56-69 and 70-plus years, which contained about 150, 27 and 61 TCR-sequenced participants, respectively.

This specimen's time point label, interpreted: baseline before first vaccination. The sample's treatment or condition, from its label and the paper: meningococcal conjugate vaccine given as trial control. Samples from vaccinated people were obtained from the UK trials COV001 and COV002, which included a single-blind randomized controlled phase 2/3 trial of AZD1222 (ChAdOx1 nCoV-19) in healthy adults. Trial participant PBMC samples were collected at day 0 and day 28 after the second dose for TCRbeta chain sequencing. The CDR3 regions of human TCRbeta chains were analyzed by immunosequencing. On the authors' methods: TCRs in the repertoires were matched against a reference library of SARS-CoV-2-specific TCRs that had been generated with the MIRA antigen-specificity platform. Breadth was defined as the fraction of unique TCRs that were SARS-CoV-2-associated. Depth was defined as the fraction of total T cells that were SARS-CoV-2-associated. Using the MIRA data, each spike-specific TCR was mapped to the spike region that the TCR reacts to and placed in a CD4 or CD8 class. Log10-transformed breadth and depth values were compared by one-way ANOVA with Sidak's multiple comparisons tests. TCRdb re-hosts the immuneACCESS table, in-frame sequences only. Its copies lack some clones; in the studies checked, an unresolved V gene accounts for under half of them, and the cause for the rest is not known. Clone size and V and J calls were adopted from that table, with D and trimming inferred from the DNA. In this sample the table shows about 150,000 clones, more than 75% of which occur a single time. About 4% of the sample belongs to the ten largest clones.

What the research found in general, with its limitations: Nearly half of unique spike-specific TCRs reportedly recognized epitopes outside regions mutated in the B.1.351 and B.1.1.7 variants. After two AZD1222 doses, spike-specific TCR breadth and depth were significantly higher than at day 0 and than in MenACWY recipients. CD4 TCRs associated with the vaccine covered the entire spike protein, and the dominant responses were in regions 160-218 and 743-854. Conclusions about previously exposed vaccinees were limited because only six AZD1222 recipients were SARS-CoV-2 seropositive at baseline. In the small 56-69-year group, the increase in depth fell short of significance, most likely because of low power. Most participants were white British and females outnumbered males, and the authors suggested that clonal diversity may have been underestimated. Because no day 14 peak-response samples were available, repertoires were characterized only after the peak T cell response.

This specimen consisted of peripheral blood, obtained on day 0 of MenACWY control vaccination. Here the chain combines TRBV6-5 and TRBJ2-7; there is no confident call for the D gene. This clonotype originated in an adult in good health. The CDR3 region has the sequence CASSIRPSGDEQYF. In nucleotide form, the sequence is TGTGCCAGCAGTATCCGACCCTCGGGTGACGAGCAGTACTTC.